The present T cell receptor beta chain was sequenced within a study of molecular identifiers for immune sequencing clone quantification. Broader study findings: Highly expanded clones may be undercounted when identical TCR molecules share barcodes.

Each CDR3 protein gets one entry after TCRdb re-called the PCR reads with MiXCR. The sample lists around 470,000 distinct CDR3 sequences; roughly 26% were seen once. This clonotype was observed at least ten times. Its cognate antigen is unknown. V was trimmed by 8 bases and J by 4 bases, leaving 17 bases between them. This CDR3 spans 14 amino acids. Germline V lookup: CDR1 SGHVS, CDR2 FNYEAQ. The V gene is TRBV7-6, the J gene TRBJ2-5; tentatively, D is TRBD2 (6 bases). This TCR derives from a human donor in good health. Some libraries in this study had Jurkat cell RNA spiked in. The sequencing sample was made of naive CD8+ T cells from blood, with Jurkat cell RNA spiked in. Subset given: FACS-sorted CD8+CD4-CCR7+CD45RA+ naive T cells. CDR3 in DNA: TGTGCCAGCGCACCAACTTGGGGAGGAGAGACCCAGTACTTC. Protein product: CASAPTWGGETQYF. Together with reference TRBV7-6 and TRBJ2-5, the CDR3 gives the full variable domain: GAGVSQSPRYKVTKRGQDVALRCDPISGHVSLYWYRQALGQGPEFLTYFNYEAQQDKSGLPNDRFSAERPEGSISTLTIQRTEQRDSAMYRCASAPTWGGETQYFGPGTRLLVL.